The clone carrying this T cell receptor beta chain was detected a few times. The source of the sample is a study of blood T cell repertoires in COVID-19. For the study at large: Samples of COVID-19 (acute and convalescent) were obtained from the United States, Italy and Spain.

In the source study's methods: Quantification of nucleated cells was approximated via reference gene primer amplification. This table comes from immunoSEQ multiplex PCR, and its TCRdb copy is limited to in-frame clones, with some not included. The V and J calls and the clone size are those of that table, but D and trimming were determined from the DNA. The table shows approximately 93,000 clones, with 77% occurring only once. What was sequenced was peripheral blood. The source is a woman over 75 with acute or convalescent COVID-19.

CDR3 coding DNA: TGTGCCAGCAGCTGGGGGGAGGGTGACGAGCAGTACTTC. Encoded protein: CASSWGEGDEQYF. The chain is built from TRBV5-5 and TRBJ2-7; 7 nucleotides match TRBD2. V shed 3 bases, J shed 5 bases, and the junction held 5 bases outside the gene matches. The CDR3 contains 13 residues. Germline CDR1 reads SGHKS; CDR2 reads YYEKEE (reference sequence).